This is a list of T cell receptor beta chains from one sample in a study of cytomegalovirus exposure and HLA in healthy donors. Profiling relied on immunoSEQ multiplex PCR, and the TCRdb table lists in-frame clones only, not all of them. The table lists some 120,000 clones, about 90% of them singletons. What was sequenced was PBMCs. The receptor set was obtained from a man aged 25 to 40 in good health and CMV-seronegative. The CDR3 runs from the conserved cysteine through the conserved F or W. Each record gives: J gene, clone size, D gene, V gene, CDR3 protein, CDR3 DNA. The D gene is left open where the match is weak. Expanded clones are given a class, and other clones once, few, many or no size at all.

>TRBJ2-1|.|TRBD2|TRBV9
CASSPRLLADNEQFF
TGTGCCAGCAGCCCCCGCCTACTAGCGGACAATGAGCAGTTCTTC
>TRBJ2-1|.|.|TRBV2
CASSAWLYNEQFF
TGTGCCAGCAGTGCTTGGCTCTACAATGAGCAGTTCTTC
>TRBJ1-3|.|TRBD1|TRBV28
CASSYRQGVGNTIYF
TGTGCCAGCAGTTATCGACAGGGGGTCGGGAACACCATATATTTT
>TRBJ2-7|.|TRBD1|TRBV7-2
CASSFPRTGGEVEQYF
TGTGCCAGCAGCTTCCCCCGGACAGGGGGCGAGGTCGAGCAGTACTTC
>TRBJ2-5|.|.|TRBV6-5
CASSLAGPIQETQYF
TGTGCCAGCAGTTTGGCGGGACCTATCCAAGAGACCCAGTACTTC
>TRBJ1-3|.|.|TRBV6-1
CASIAGLGNTIYF
TGTGCCAGCATTGCAGGGCTTGGAAACACCATATATTTT
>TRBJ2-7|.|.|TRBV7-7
CASSPGRGAYEQYF
TGTGCCAGCAGCCCTGGCCGCGGAGCCTACGAGCAGTACTTC
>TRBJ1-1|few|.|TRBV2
CASSEETGQNTEAFF
TGTGCCAGCAGTGAAGAGACAGGCCAGAACACTGAAGCTTTCTTT
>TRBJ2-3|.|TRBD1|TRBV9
CASSVTGVLDTQYF
TGTGCCAGCAGCGTCACAGGGGTATTAGATACGCAGTATTTT
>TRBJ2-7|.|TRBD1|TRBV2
CASSLTGKEQYF
TGTGCCAGCAGTCTGACAGGGAAAGAGCAGTACTTC
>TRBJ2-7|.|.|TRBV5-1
CASSSTAMSYEQYF
TGCGCCAGCAGCTCGACAGCCATGTCCTACGAGCAGTACTTC